The present T cell receptor beta chain was sequenced within a study of beta chain features in type 1 diabetes listed by TCRdb under 2018. Notes on the research overall: No differences in mean age, gender distribution, total cell number or subset yield were found between patients and healthy donors. A total of around 100 million sorted cells were examined across all samples, and RNA yield correlated strongly with the number of cells per subset. The study compared the TCRB repertoires of sorted circulating CD4+ T cell subsets in recently diagnosed type 1 diabetes patients with those in matched healthy donors. Naive and central memory subsets were obtained from all 28 donors, but regulatory and stem cell-like memory subsets were isolated from only 8 patients and roughly 8 healthy donors.

From each donor, a single peripheral blood sample of about 116 mL on average was drawn into heparinised tubes. A BD FACSAria II and a panel including CD45RO, CCR7, CD25, CD127, CD95 and CD27 were used to sort naive, central memory, regulatory and stem cell-like memory CD4+ T cells. Every sorted population had a purity above 95%. Right away, PBMCs were isolated by Lymphoprep density gradient centrifugation and were stained directly, with no culture step. So that batch effects would be minimized, each experiment stained and sorted samples in pairs, pairing one healthy donor with one patient. What the research found in general, with its limitations: Because the HLA sub-analyses included only small numbers of individuals, any influence of HLA type on TCRB rearrangement was left unresolved. The naive, central memory and regulatory TCRB repertoires appeared to resemble one another more closely among patients than among healthy donors. PCR might favor shorter templates, but patient and control samples were amplified and corrected together, so any skew would affect both groups equally. A moderate but significant shortening of TCRB CDR3 length was observed in type 1 diabetes patients in all four CD4+ subsets. At VDJ recombination sites, type 1 diabetes patients had fewer insertions and more deleted nucleotides, which implies abnormalities in thymic rearrangement. Because cDNA was sequenced instead of genomic DNA, highly expressing activated cells could be over-represented, though the groups showed no difference in activation or CD3 levels.

The entire amount of isolated RNA was reverse transcribed using the High Capacity cDNA Reverse Transcription Kit, so the sequenced TCRB transcripts were expressed ones. Deep immunoSEQ sequencing was applied to naive, central memory and regulatory T cell samples, giving an average of about 3.8 million total reads per sample. After sorted cells were lysed in RLT buffer, RNA was extracted with DNase-treated RNeasy Micro or Mini kits, with the choice depending on cell number. To prevent cross-contamination, each cell subset was processed individually, whereas patient and healthy donor samples were processed jointly. TCRB sequences were amplified from cDNA with the immunoSEQ multiplex PCR, producing 87-bp fragments spanning the CDR3 region. The amplicons were sequenced using the Illumina HiSeq platform. In the authors' own workflow: Synthetic template baselines were used to correct PCR bias computationally, reads within Hamming distance 2 were collapsed together, and singletons that could not be merged were discarded. Reads were aligned to IMGT to assign V, D and J genes, CDR3 length, and insertions or deletions at six rearrangement sites. Clonotype counts were normalized to sorted cell number within each subset before computing true diversity and Gini coefficients with the tcR R package. The overlap coefficient, calculated on TCRB nucleotide sequences, was used to measure repertoire sharing. Out-of-frame TCRB sequences from naive cells were analyzed as a proxy for the pre-selection repertoire. TCRdb limited this immuneACCESS table to in-frame rearrangements with V and J called. A share of clones is missing; checked studies link under half to unresolved V genes, and the rest is unexplained. The V and J calls and clone size are taken from that table; D and trimming were inferred from the DNA. Counted in this sample were 850,000 to 900,000 clones; about 17% of them appeared once. Together, the top ten hold 0.023% of the sample.

The CDR3 spans 15 residues, from the cysteine through the phenylalanine. Only the CDR3 portion is preserved as DNA: 45 bases, with reading frame beginning at the first base. Based on the germline V gene, the CDR1 and CDR2 sequences are MDHEN and SYDVKM. V is clipped by 2 bases and J by 0 bases, and the sequence between their germline boundaries is 11 bases long. Comments on this clone: The target of this receptor is not known. Base-call qualities are not available, and no considerably larger clone is one nucleotide away.

The source is a young woman in good health. This chain joins TRBV28 to TRBJ2-7; a confident D gene designation cannot be given. Sequencing input: naive CD4+ T cells from blood. What the cell subset or site label conveys for this sample: true naive CD4+ T cells. This receptor has the CDR3 CASSLQNLNSYEQYF. The nucleotides read TGTGCCAGCAGTTTACAAAATCTAAACTCCTACGAGCAGTACTTC.